This T cell receptor beta chain derives from a study of regulatory T cells in long-lasting Graves disease. Arm-PCR of CDR3 regions with iRepertoire HTBI primers generated TCR beta libraries. Per the original data handling: Samples collectively showed approximately 62 TRBV and 14 TRBJ segments. Using its own MiXCR run on the multiplex PCR reads, TCRdb lists one record per CDR3 protein. The V and J calls were not made by the authors but by TCRdb's processing. The sample lists about 400,000 distinct CDR3 sequences, approximately 16% occurring once. V lost 6 bases to trimming and J lost 13 bases; unmatched junction nucleotides: 9. This CDR3 has 14 residues. Germline V lookup: CDR1 SNHLY, CDR2 FYNNEI. Ten or more counts support this clonotype. Time point meaning: newly diagnosed GD, antithyroid drugs for less than 3 months. PBMC-derived RNA was used for the TCR library. This sample also appeared in a second study, on T cells in Graves' hyperthyroidism and ophthalmopathy. That work contributes: The HTBI primer set drove a first-round RT-PCR of the TCR CDR3.

The V gene is TRBV2, the J gene TRBJ2-1; 13 nucleotides match TRBD2. Material: peripheral blood mononuclear cells (PBMCs), obtained at new diagnosis, from a patient treated with antithyroid drugs. The TCR originated in a woman in her thirties or forties with Graves disease. CDR3 coding DNA: TGTGCCAGCAGCCCGACTAGCGGGAGGCCCCTTCAGTTCTTC. It specifies CASSPTSGRPLQFF.